This is a list of T cell receptor beta chains from one sample in a study of memory CD4+ T cells and cytomegalovirus serostatus. The repertoire was sequenced with immunoSEQ multiplex PCR; TCRdb's copy has only in-frame clones and lacks some. Of about 75,000 clones in the sample, around 80% were seen once. The material sequenced was memory CD4+ T cells from blood. These receptors were obtained from an adult in good health and CMV-seropositive. Each CDR3 is given with its conserved first and last residue. D genes are given only for firm matches. Rows give clone size only sometimes, using once, few, many, or a class for an expanded clone.

D gene: TRBD2; J gene: TRBJ2-3; V gene: TRBV11-3; clone size: -; CDR3 protein: CASSSVAPRTSEGFTDTQYF; CDR3 DNA: TGTGCCAGCAGCTCTGTTGCCCCAAGGACTAGCGAAGGTTTCACAGATACGCAGTATTTT
D gene: -; J gene: TRBJ1-5; V gene: TRBV10-3; clone size: -; CDR3 protein: CAISDSVGGEGNQPQHF; CDR3 DNA: TGTGCCATCAGTGATTCGGTTGGAGGGGAAGGCAATCAGCCCCAGCATTTT
D gene: -; J gene: TRBJ2-5; V gene: TRBV27; clone size: few; CDR3 protein: CASSRQGRRETQYF; CDR3 DNA: TGTGCCAGCAGCCGGCAGGGGCGGAGAGAGACCCAGTACTTC
D gene: -; J gene: TRBJ1-4; V gene: TRBV4-3; clone size: -; CDR3 protein: CASSREGSTNEKLFF; CDR3 DNA: TGCGCCAGCAGCCGGGAGGGTTCAACTAATGAAAAACTGTTTTTT
D gene: TRBD2; J gene: TRBJ2-2; V gene: TRBV4-3; clone size: -; CDR3 protein: CASSQHGLEDGELFF; CDR3 DNA: TGCGCCAGCAGCCAACACGGACTAGAGGACGGGGAGCTGTTTTTT
D gene: -; J gene: TRBJ1-2; V gene: TRBV7-9; clone size: -; CDR3 protein: CASSFDLIDYGYTF; CDR3 DNA: TGTGCCAGCAGCTTTGATCTTATTGACTATGGCTACACCTTC
D gene: -; J gene: TRBJ1-1; V gene: TRBV6-6; clone size: -; CDR3 protein: CASSYTQKGGTEAFF; CDR3 DNA: TGTGCCAGCAGTTACACCCAAAAGGGGGGGACTGAAGCTTTCTTT
D gene: -; J gene: TRBJ2-3; V gene: TRBV7-9; clone size: -; CDR3 protein: CASRSGPGVSTDTQYF; CDR3 DNA: TGTGCCAGCAGATCGGGACCAGGCGTTAGCACAGATACGCAGTATTTT
D gene: TRBD1; J gene: TRBJ1-2; V gene: TRBV16; clone size: -; CDR3 protein: CASSDNRGYGYTF; CDR3 DNA: TGTGCCAGCAGCGATAACAGGGGCTATGGCTACACCTTC
D gene: -; J gene: TRBJ2-2; V gene: TRBV6-6; clone size: -; CDR3 protein: CASSFRGAGELFF; CDR3 DNA: TGTGCCAGCAGTTTCAGGGGGGCAGGGGAGCTGTTTTTT
D gene: TRBD2; J gene: TRBJ2-2; V gene: TRBV7-2; clone size: once; CDR3 protein: CASSPSGGPYTGELFF; CDR3 DNA: TGTGCCAGCAGCCCGAGCGGGGGGCCCTACACCGGGGAGCTGTTTTTT
D gene: TRBD2; J gene: TRBJ2-1; V gene: TRBV5-1; clone size: -; CDR3 protein: CASSVTSGGSYNEQFF; CDR3 DNA: TGCGCCAGCAGCGTGACTAGCGGGGGTTCCTACAATGAGCAGTTCTTC
D gene: -; J gene: TRBJ2-5; V gene: TRBV28; clone size: -; CDR3 protein: CATDRDRQETQYF; CDR3 DNA: TGTGCCACCGACAGAGACAGGCAAGAGACCCAGTACTTC
D gene: -; J gene: TRBJ1-3; V gene: TRBV19; clone size: -; CDR3 protein: CASSISTDSGNTIYF; CDR3 DNA: TGTGCCAGTAGTATATCGACAGACTCTGGAAACACCATATATTTT
D gene: -; J gene: TRBJ1-1; V gene: TRBV18; clone size: -; CDR3 protein: CASSPVNQGEAFF; CDR3 DNA: TGTGCCAGCTCACCTGTTAACCAGGGAGAAGCTTTCTTT
D gene: TRBD1; J gene: TRBJ2-7; V gene: TRBV6-1; clone size: -; CDR3 protein: CASRTDRDYEQYF; CDR3 DNA: TGTGCCAGCAGGACGGACAGGGACTACGAGCAGTACTTC
D gene: TRBD1; J gene: TRBJ2-7; V gene: TRBV15; clone size: once; CDR3 protein: CATSRDPPDRGFSYEQYF; CDR3 DNA: TGTGCCACCAGCAGAGACCCCCCTGACAGGGGCTTCTCCTACGAGCAGTACTTC
D gene: -; J gene: TRBJ1-2; V gene: TRBV19; clone size: few; CDR3 protein: CASSERGGGVYGYTF; CDR3 DNA: TGTGCCAGTAGTGAGAGAGGTGGGGGTGTCTATGGCTACACCTTC
D gene: TRBD1; J gene: TRBJ1-2; V gene: TRBV28; clone size: -; CDR3 protein: CASSSRTGDIYGYTF; CDR3 DNA: TGTGCCAGCAGTTCCCGGACAGGGGACATCTATGGCTACACCTTC
D gene: TRBD2; J gene: TRBJ2-5; V gene: TRBV4-3; clone size: -; CDR3 protein: CASSQDLASGRGTQYF; CDR3 DNA: TGCGCCAGCAGCCAAGATCTGGCTAGCGGTCGAGGAACCCAGTACTTC
D gene: TRBD2; J gene: TRBJ2-1; V gene: TRBV5-1; clone size: -; CDR3 protein: CASSRSGGADEQFF; CDR3 DNA: TGCGCCAGCAGCAGGAGCGGGGGGGCAGATGAGCAGTTCTTC
D gene: -; J gene: TRBJ1-1; V gene: TRBV11-2; clone size: -; CDR3 protein: CASSHSAGSGFLTEAFF; CDR3 DNA: TGTGCCAGCAGCCACTCAGCAGGTTCAGGGTTTTTGACTGAAGCTTTCTTT
D gene: -; J gene: TRBJ2-7; V gene: TRBV27; clone size: once; CDR3 protein: CASRPKESYEQYF; CDR3 DNA: TGTGCCAGCAGGCCCAAGGAATCCTACGAGCAGTACTTC
D gene: -; J gene: TRBJ1-4; V gene: TRBV7-9; clone size: -; CDR3 protein: CASSPRRIVGEKLFF; CDR3 DNA: TGTGCCAGCAGCCCTCGACGGATAGTGGGTGAAAAACTGTTTTTT
D gene: -; J gene: TRBJ1-5; V gene: TRBV28; clone size: -; CDR3 protein: CASVPRAYDQPQHF; CDR3 DNA: TGTGCCAGCGTCCCCAGGGCCTATGATCAGCCCCAGCATTTT
D gene: -; J gene: TRBJ2-3; V gene: TRBV27; clone size: -; CDR3 protein: CASSFRTGTYSTDTQYF; CDR3 DNA: TGTGCCAGCAGTTTCCGCACCGGGACCTATAGCACAGATACGCAGTATTTT
D gene: -; J gene: TRBJ1-1; V gene: TRBV11-3; clone size: -; CDR3 protein: CASSLEVWGLYTEAFF; CDR3 DNA: TGTGCCAGCAGCTTAGAGGTTTGGGGGCTTTACACTGAAGCTTTCTTT
D gene: -; J gene: TRBJ1-2; V gene: TRBV5-6; clone size: -; CDR3 protein: CASSLVAGAAYGYTF; CDR3 DNA: TGTGCCAGCAGCTTGGTGGCAGGGGCGGCCTATGGCTACACCTTC
D gene: -; J gene: TRBJ1-4; V gene: TRBV28; clone size: -; CDR3 protein: CASSSGGSNEKLFF; CDR3 DNA: TGTGCCAGCAGTTCGGGGGGCTCTAATGAAAAACTGTTTTTT
D gene: -; J gene: TRBJ1-5; V gene: TRBV28; clone size: -; CDR3 protein: CASASGAVRPQHF; CDR3 DNA: TGTGCCAGCGCTTCAGGGGCGGTTAGACCCCAGCATTTT
D gene: -; J gene: TRBJ1-2; V gene: TRBV7-9; clone size: -; CDR3 protein: CASSWGESSYGYTF; CDR3 DNA: TGTGCCAGCAGCTGGGGCGAGTCCTCCTATGGCTACACCTTC
D gene: -; J gene: TRBJ1-6; V gene: TRBV29-1; clone size: -; CDR3 protein: CSATGGGAGSPLHF; CDR3 DNA: TGCAGCGCCACGGGCGGGGGGGCTGGTTCACCCCTCCACTTT
D gene: -; J gene: TRBJ2-3; V gene: TRBV25-1; clone size: -; CDR3 protein: CASSVRGIGWTDTQYF; CDR3 DNA: TGTGCCAGCAGTGTCAGAGGGATAGGGTGGACAGATACGCAGTATTTT
D gene: TRBD1; J gene: TRBJ2-1; V gene: TRBV5-6; clone size: -; CDR3 protein: CASSPRQGAITGEQFF; CDR3 DNA: TGTGCCAGCAGCCCCCGACAGGGGGCGATTACGGGTGAGCAGTTCTTC
D gene: -; J gene: TRBJ2-3; V gene: TRBV30; clone size: -; CDR3 protein: CAWAYTDTQYF; CDR3 DNA: TGTGCCTGGGCTTATACAGATACGCAGTATTTT
D gene: -; J gene: TRBJ2-2; V gene: TRBV30; clone size: -; CDR3 protein: CAWGGGQRNTGELFF; CDR3 DNA: TGTGCCTGGGGAGGGGGACAGAGGAACACCGGGGAGCTGTTTTTT
D gene: TRBD1; J gene: TRBJ2-7; V gene: TRBV2; clone size: -; CDR3 protein: CASSRQGYEQYF; CDR3 DNA: TGTGCCAGCAGTCGACAGGGCTACGAGCAGTACTTC
D gene: TRBD2; J gene: TRBJ2-3; V gene: TRBV11-3; clone size: -; CDR3 protein: CASSRPAGDGTDTQYF; CDR3 DNA: TGTGCCAGCAGTCGACCCGCGGGGGATGGCACAGATACGCAGTATTTT
D gene: TRBD2; J gene: TRBJ2-1; V gene: TRBV30; clone size: -; CDR3 protein: CAWSVSRGGIYNEQFF; CDR3 DNA: TGTGCCTGGAGTGTAAGTCGCGGGGGGATCTACAATGAGCAGTTCTTC
D gene: TRBD2; J gene: TRBJ2-1; V gene: TRBV19; clone size: -; CDR3 protein: CATRPLLAGVNEQFF; CDR3 DNA: TGTGCCACTCGACCCCTATTAGCGGGAGTCAATGAGCAGTTCTTC
D gene: -; J gene: TRBJ1-3; V gene: TRBV6-1; clone size: once; CDR3 protein: CASSEAWHTIYF; CDR3 DNA: TGTGCCAGCAGTGAAGCATGGCACACCATATATTTT
D gene: TRBD1; J gene: TRBJ1-3; V gene: TRBV6-5; clone size: -; CDR3 protein: CASSYDREGGNTIYF; CDR3 DNA: TGTGCCAGCAGTTACGACAGGGAAGGTGGAAACACCATATATTTT
D gene: -; J gene: TRBJ2-2; V gene: TRBV5-6; clone size: -; CDR3 protein: CASSFRPALGVPGELFF; CDR3 DNA: TGTGCCAGCAGCTTCCGACCGGCACTCGGGGTCCCCGGGGAGCTGTTTTTT
D gene: -; J gene: TRBJ1-2; V gene: TRBV7-2; clone size: -; CDR3 protein: CASSQFNGYTF; CDR3 DNA: TGTGCCAGCAGCCAATTTAACGGCTACACCTTC